This entry lists 8 T cell receptor beta chains sequenced from one sample in a study of T-cell reconstitution after alpha-beta-depleted transplantation in children. Preparing the TCRbeta library involved the use of unique molecular identifiers. TCRdb re-called the PCR reads with MiXCR, one entry per CDR3 protein. Of some 590,000 distinct CDR3 sequences in the sample, roughly a tenth were seen once. The material was PBMCs from the stem cell graft donor, obtained from the stem cell graft. The source of these receptors is a human donor who donated a stem cell graft to a child with acute myeloid leukemia.

Many counts were recorded for this clonotype. The chain joins TRBV27 to TRBJ2-2; D gene ambiguous. V lost 6 bases and J lost 5, with 7 bases in between. CDR1 MNHEY and CDR2 SMNVEV come from the germline V gene (reference sequence). The CDR3 loop spans 12 amino acids. CDR3 sequence reads: CASRGRTGELFF. In DNA, the CDR3 is TGTGCCAGCAGAGGAAGAACCGGGGAGCTGTTTTTT.

This clonotype has more than one count but fewer than ten. V and J are TRBV29-1 and TRBJ2-3, with TRBD2 matching over 8 bases. V shed 1 base and J 2 bases; nucleotides not matched to a gene: 5. CDR1 and CDR2 (germline): SQVTM, ANQGSEA. The CDR3 is 15 residues long. Here the CDR3 reads CSVEGAGGPTDTQYF. Written as DNA, the CDR3 is TGCAGCGTTGAAGGTGCGGGAGGCCCCACAGATACGCAGTATTTT.

This clonotype was detected only a few times. V usage is TRBV7-3 and J usage is TRBJ2-1; 7 bases agree with TRBD2. J gave up 4 bases and V 6 bases, and 3 bases lay outside the gene matches. The length of the CDR3 is 13 residues. CDR1 SGHTA and CDR2 FQGTGA come from the germline V gene. CDR3 bases: TGTGCCAGCAGGGGACTACCATACAATGAGCAGTTCTTC. Protein sequence: CASRGLPYNEQFF.

V usage is TRBV7-8 and J usage is TRBJ1-1; D uncertain. This CDR3 has 16 amino acids. In germline, CDR1 is SGHVS, CDR2 FQNEAQ. Trimming removed 2 bases from V and 1 base from J, with 14 bases in between. DNA of the CDR3: TGTGCCAGCAGCTTATTTTTGGCAGCTACGAACACTGAAGCTTTCTTT. It codes for CASSLFLAATNTEAFF.

Many counts were recorded for this clonotype. The chain joins TRBV6-5 to TRBJ2-3, with TRBD2 matching over 7 bases. The CDR3 has 14 amino acids. Losses at the gene ends were 2 bases for V and 4 bases for J; bases not matched to a gene: 3. Looked up from germline, CDR1 is MNHEY and CDR2 is SVGAGI. In DNA form, the CDR3 reads TGTGCCAGCAGTTACGCGGGGGTATCAGATACGCAGTATTTT. Translation: CASSYAGVSDTQYF.

CDR3 residues: CASSPIQAGGFSYEQYF. The CDR3 nucleotides read TGTGCCAGCAGCCCCATCCAGGCGGGAGGCTTCTCCTACGAGCAGTACTTC. J is TRBJ2-7 and V is TRBV3-1, with 8 bases lining up with TRBD2. Trimming took 4 bases from V and 0 from J; bases not matched to a gene: 11. The CDR3 length is 17 residues. The germline V gene has CDR1 LGHDT and CDR2 YNNKEL (reference sequence).

This clonotype was counted many times. The chain employs TRBV6-4 and TRBJ2-3, with D unresolved. CDR1 and CDR2 from the germline V gene are MRHNA and SNTAGT. V was clipped by 0 bases and J by 2 bases, with 9 bases between them. The CDR3 covers 15 residues. The CDR3 reads CASSDSRADTDTQYF. The CDR3 coding sequence is TGTGCCAGCAGTGACTCTCGGGCAGACACAGATACGCAGTATTTT.

This clonotype was counted between two and nine times. The chain couples TRBV28 to TRBJ2-7; 8 nucleotides agree with TRBD2. The V segment lost 6 bases and the J segment 6 bases; nucleotides outside the gene matches: 10. CDR1 and CDR2 from the germline V gene are MDHEN and SYDVKM. The CDR3 runs to 14 residues. This chain's CDR3 is CASSPSGSIVEQYF. In nucleotides, the CDR3 is TGTGCCAGCAGCCCCAGCGGGAGTATAGTCGAGCAGTACTTC.